What follows are 4 T cell receptor beta chains derived from one specimen sequenced in a study of T cell responses to AZD1222 COVID-19 vaccine. Clones were sequenced by immunoSEQ multiplex PCR, and TCRdb holds only the in-frame ones, with some missing. The repertoire consists of about 190,000 clones, with around 87% occurring once and the leading ten covering under 3.5%. This sample comprised peripheral blood, obtained on day 0 of MenACWY control vaccination. Receptors were obtained from an adult in good health.

The chain combines TRBV5-1 with TRBJ2-7; 11 bases align to TRBD1. The CDR3 spans 16 residues. Germline V gene lookup returns CDR1 SGHRS and CDR2 YFSETQ. With 0 bases clipped from V and 6 bases from J, the junction kept 8 bases outside the gene matches. The chain's CDR3 is CASSLAPGQGGAEQYF. CDR3 sequence (DNA): TGCGCCAGCAGCTTGGCGCCGGGACAGGGGGGAGCCGAGCAGTACTTC.

This chain uses TRBV13 with TRBJ2-7; D gene unclear. This CDR3 has 13 residues. V was shortened by 1 base and J by 6 bases, with 10 bases between the two germline ends. Germline V gene lookup returns CDR1 PRHDT and CDR2 FYEKMQ (reference sequence). CDR3 amino acids: CASSLARDSEQYF. CDR3 DNA: TGTGCCAGCAGCTTAGCTCGTGATTCCGAGCAGTACTTC.

The chain uses TRBV7-9 and TRBJ2-5; 7 bases line up with TRBD1. Losses at the gene ends were 5 bases for V and 4 bases for J; bases not matched to a gene: 4. The CDR3 has 13 residues. The germline CDR1 and CDR2 sequences are SEHNR and FQNEAQ (reference sequence). The CDR3 protein is CASSERDRETQYF. CDR3 bases: TGTGCCAGCAGCGAAAGGGACAGAGAGACCCAGTACTTC.

V usage is TRBV5-7 and J usage is TRBJ2-7; D is uncertain. TRBV5-7 is annotated as an ORF whose role is uncertain. This CDR3 has 12 residues. V was clipped by 4 bases and J by 3 bases, with 8 bases between them. CDR3 nucleotide sequence: TGTGCCAGCAGCCGGGCGTACTACGAGCAGTACTTC. Translated: CASSRAYYEQYF.